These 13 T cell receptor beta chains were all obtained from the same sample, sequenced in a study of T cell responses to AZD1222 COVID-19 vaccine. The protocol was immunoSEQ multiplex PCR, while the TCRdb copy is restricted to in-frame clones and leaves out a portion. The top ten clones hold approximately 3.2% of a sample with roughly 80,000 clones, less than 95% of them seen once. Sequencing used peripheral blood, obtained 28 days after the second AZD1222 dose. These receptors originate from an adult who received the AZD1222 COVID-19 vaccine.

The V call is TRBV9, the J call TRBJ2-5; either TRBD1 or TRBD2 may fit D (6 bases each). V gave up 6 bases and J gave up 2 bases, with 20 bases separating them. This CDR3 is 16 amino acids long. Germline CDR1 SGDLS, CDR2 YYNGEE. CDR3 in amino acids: CASTATGAGPQETQYF. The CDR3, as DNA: TGTGCCAGCACCGCTACGGGGGCGGGGCCTCAAGAGACCCAGTACTTC.

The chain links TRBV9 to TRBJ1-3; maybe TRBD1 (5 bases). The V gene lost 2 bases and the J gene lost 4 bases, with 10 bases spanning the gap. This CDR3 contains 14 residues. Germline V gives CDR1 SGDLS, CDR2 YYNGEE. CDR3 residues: CASSVSTAGNTIYF. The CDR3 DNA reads TGTGCCAGCAGCGTCTCGACAGCGGGAAACACCATATATTTT.

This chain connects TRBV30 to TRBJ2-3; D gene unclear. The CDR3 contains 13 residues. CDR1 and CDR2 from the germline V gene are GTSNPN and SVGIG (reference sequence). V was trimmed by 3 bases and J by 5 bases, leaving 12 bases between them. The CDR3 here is CAWRGMLVDTQYF. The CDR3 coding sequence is TGTGCCTGGAGGGGGATGTTAGTAGATACGCAGTATTTT. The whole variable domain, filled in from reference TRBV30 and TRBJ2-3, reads SQTIHQWPATLVQPVGSPLSLECTVEGTSNPNLYWYRQAAGRGLQLLFYSVGIGQISSEVPQNLSASRPQDRQFILSSKKLLLSDSGFYLCAWRGMLVDTQYFGPGTRLTVL.

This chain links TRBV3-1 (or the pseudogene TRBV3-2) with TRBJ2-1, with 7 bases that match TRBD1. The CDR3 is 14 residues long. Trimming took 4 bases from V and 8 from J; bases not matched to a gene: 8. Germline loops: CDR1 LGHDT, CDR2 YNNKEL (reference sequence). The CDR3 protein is CASSRCRQGDEQFF. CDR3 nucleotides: TGTGCCAGCAGCCGGTGTAGACAGGGCGATGAGCAGTTCTTC.

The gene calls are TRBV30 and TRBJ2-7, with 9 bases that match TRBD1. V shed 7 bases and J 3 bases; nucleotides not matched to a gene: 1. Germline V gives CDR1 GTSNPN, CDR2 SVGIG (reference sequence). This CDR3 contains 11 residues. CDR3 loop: CASDRGYEQYF. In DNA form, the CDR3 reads TGTGCCTCGGACAGGGGCTACGAGCAGTACTTC.

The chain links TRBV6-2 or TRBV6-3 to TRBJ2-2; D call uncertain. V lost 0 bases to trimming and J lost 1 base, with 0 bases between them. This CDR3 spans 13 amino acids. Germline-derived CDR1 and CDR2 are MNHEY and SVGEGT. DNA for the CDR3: TGTGCCAGCAGTTACTCGAACACCGGGGAGCTGTTTTTT. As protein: CASSYSNTGELFF.

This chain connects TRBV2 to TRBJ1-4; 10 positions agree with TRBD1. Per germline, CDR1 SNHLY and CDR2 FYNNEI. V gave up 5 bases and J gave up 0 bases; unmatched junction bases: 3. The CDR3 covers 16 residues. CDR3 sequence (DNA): TGTGCCAGCAGTCGGGACAGGGGTGCAACTAATGAAAAACTGTTTTTT. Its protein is CASSRDRGATNEKLFF.

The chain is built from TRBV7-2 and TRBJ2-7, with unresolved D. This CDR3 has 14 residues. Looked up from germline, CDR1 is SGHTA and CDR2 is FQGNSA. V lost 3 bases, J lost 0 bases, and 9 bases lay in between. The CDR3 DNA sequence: TGTGCCAGCAGCTTGTGGGCAGGCTCCTACGAGCAGTACTTC. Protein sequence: CASSLWAGSYEQYF.

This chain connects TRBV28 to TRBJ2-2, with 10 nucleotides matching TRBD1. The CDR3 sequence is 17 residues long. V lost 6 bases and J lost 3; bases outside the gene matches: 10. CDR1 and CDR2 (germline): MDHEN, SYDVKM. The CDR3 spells CASSSAGTGVDTGELFF. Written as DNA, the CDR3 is TGTGCCAGCAGCTCAGCCGGGACAGGGGTCGACACCGGGGAGCTGTTTTTT.

The CDR3 protein is CASSVAGMNTEAFF. DNA for the CDR3: TGTGCCAGCAGCGTAGCGGGGATGAACACTGAAGCTTTCTTT. This chain connects TRBV9 to TRBJ1-1, with D unclear. Trimming took off 0 bases at V and 0 bases at J, with 6 bases between the two ends. Germline V gives CDR1 SGDLS, CDR2 YYNGEE. CDR3 length: 14 residues.

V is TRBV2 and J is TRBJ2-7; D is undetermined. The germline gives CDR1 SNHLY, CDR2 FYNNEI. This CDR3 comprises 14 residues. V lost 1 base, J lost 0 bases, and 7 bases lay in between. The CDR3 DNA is TGTGCCAGCAGTGAAGTAGTAGTCTCCTACGAGCAGTACTTC. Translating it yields CASSEVVVSYEQYF.

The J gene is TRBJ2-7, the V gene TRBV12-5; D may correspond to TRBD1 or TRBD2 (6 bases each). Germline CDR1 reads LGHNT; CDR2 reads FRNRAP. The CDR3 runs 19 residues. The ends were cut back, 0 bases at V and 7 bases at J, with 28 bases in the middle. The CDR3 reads CASGLVTYGGPTVGWEQYF. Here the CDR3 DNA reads TGTGCTAGTGGTTTGGTAACATATGGGGGGCCGACCGTAGGGTGGGAGCAGTACTTC.

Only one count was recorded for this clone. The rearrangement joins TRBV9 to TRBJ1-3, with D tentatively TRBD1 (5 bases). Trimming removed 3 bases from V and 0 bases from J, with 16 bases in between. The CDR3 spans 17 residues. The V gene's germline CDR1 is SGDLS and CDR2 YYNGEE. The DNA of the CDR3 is TGTGCCAGCAGCGCAGGACCACAGGACACCTCTGGAAACACCATATATTTT. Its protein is CASSAGPQDTSGNTIYF. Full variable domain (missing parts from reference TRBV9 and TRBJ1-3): DSGVTQTPKHLITATGQRVTLRCSPRSGDLSVYWYQQSLDQGLQFLIQYYNGEERAKGNILERFSAQQFPDLHSELNLSSLELGDSALYFCASSAGPQDTSGNTIYFGEGSWLTVV.